Shown below are 12 T cell receptor beta chains from a single sample sequenced in a study of blood T cell repertoires in COVID-19 (dated by TCRdb to 2020 to 2022). The library was prepared using the immunoSEQ multiplex PCR assay. Not all clones reach the TCRdb copy of this immuneACCESS table, which keeps in-frame sequences only. Checked studies attribute under half of the gap to unresolved V genes and leave the rest unexplained. For this sample there are approximately 490,000 clones; 80% to 90% appear just once. 8.3% of the sample belongs to the ten largest clones. Material: PBMCs or T cells enriched from blood (not recorded which). These TCRs come from a woman aged 60-70 years who had recovered from COVID-19.

The chain combines TRBV5-1 with TRBJ2-7; TRBD2 aligns across 9 bases. CDR1 is SGHRS, CDR2 YFSETQ, per germline. V lost 4 bases to trimming and J lost 3 bases; unmatched junction nucleotides: 5. The CDR3 has 14 amino acids. The CDR3 sequence is CASSRGSGGYEQYF. Written as DNA, the CDR3 is TGCGCCAGCAGCCGGGGTAGCGGGGGCTACGAGCAGTACTTC.

V usage is TRBV30 and J usage is TRBJ2-6; D ambiguous. V shed 1 base and J shed 4 bases, with 11 bases lying between them. Germline V lookup: CDR1 GTSNPN, CDR2 SVGIG (reference sequence). The CDR3 contains 15 residues. CDR3 sequence reads: CAWSARSTGANVLTF. The CDR3 nucleotides are TGTGCCTGGAGTGCCCGGTCAACCGGGGCCAACGTCCTGACTTTC.

This clone was seen a handful of times. In nucleotides, the CDR3 is TGTGCCAGCAGACGACTCGTCAGCTCCTACGAGCAGTACGTC. This translates into CASRRLVSSYEQYV. The chain combines TRBV27 with TRBJ2-7; D not resolved. The germline CDR1 and CDR2 sequences are MNHEY and SMNVEV (reference sequence). This CDR3 is built from 14 residues. Between the trimmed V and J ends, which lost 6 bases and 0 bases, there was a span of 12 bases.

The V and J genes are TRBV5-1 and TRBJ2-7, with 8 bases that match TRBD2. Germline V gives CDR1 SGHRS, CDR2 YFSETQ. The CDR3 extends over 14 amino acids. The V gene end was trimmed by 6 bases and the J gene end by 4 bases; junction bases not matched to a gene: 9. CDR3 sequence: CASTSGGGHYEQYF. Written as DNA, the CDR3 is TGCGCCAGCACCTCCGGGGGGGGCCATTACGAGCAGTACTTC.

The J gene is TRBJ1-2, the V gene TRBV5-1; 8 bases fit TRBD1. The CDR3 sequence is 14 residues long. Germline CDR1 reads SGHRS; CDR2 reads YFSETQ. The trim removed 5 bases at V and 8 bases at J, leaving 11 bases unmatched. The CDR3 sequence is CASSQGSQGEGYTF. Written as DNA, the CDR3 is TGCGCCAGCAGTCAAGGGTCACAGGGGGAAGGCTACACCTTC.

This chain joins TRBV4-1 and TRBJ2-2; D call uncertain. The CDR3 is made up of 22 amino acids. Germline V gene sequence: CDR1 MGHRA, CDR2 YSYEKL. V was pared by 0 bases and J by 0 bases, with 26 bases between. CDR3 sequence: CASSQDPLIKASVAANTGELFF. CDR3 nucleotides: TGCGCCAGCAGCCAAGATCCGCTGATTAAAGCGTCCGTAGCCGCGAACACCGGGGAGCTGTTTTTT.

The gene calls are TRBV11-2 and TRBJ2-2; 11 bases align to TRBD2. The CDR3 covers 16 residues. J gave up 7 bases and V 5 bases, and 9 bases lay outside the gene matches. Looked up from germline, CDR1 is SGHAT and CDR2 is FQNNGV. The CDR3 reads CASSARLAGSVGELFF. In nucleotides, the CDR3 is TGTGCCAGCAGCGCCCGACTAGCGGGGTCGGTCGGGGAGCTGTTTTTT.

The V call is TRBV11-2, the J call TRBJ1-1, with a tentative D call TRBD1 (6 bases). Germline V gives CDR1 SGHAT, CDR2 FQNNGV. This CDR3 has 13 residues. V lost 5 bases, J lost 5 bases, and 12 bases lay in between. The CDR3 coding sequence is TGTGCCAGCAGCGCAACAGGGTGGACTGAAGCTTTCTTT. Its translation is CASSATGWTEAFF.

This clone is a singleton in its sample. CDR3: CASSYRTGLTDTQYF. CDR3 nucleotides: TGTGCCAGCAGTTACAGGACAGGGCTGACAGATACGCAGTATTTT. This chain links TRBV7-9 with TRBJ2-3, with 8 bases that match TRBD1. The germline CDR1 and CDR2 sequences are SEHNR and FQNEAQ (reference sequence). With 6 bases clipped from V and 3 bases from J, the junction kept 8 bases outside the gene matches. The CDR3 covers 15 residues.

This chain joins TRBV5-1 and TRBJ2-1; 10 nucleotides align to TRBD2. V lost 0 bases to trimming and J lost 8 bases; unmatched junction nucleotides: 8. The CDR3 loop spans 16 amino acids. CDR1 and CDR2 (germline): SGHRS, YFSETQ. The CDR3: CASSLEPLAGAHEQFF. In DNA form, the CDR3 reads TGCGCCAGCAGCTTGGAACCCCTAGCGGGGGCTCATGAGCAGTTCTTC.

The chain employs TRBV9 and TRBJ2-3, with D possibly TRBD2 on 6 matching bases. Trimming removed 3 bases at V and 0 bases at J, with 14 bases between. The V gene's germline CDR1 is SGDLS and CDR2 YYNGEE. The length of the CDR3 is 16 residues. The DNA for the CDR3 is TGTGCCAGCAGCGAGGGACTGAGTAGGAGCACAGATACGCAGTATTTT. It yields the protein CASSEGLSRSTDTQYF. Using reference TRBV9 and TRBJ2-3 for the parts outside the CDR3, the full variable domain is DSGVTQTPKHLITATGQRVTLRCSPRSGDLSVYWYQQSLDQGLQFLIQYYNGEERAKGNILERFSAQQFPDLHSELNLSSLELGDSALYFCASSEGLSRSTDTQYFGPGTRLTVL.

The chain combines TRBV1 with TRBJ2-4; TRBD2 is the table's D call, not checked against the DNA. TRBV1 corresponds to a pseudogene. This CDR3 region has 18 residues. In nucleotides, the CDR3 is TGCACCAGCAGCCAAACGGGGGTAATGCTCCTAGCCAAAAACATTCAGTACTTC. This codes for CTSSQTGVMLLAKNIQYF.